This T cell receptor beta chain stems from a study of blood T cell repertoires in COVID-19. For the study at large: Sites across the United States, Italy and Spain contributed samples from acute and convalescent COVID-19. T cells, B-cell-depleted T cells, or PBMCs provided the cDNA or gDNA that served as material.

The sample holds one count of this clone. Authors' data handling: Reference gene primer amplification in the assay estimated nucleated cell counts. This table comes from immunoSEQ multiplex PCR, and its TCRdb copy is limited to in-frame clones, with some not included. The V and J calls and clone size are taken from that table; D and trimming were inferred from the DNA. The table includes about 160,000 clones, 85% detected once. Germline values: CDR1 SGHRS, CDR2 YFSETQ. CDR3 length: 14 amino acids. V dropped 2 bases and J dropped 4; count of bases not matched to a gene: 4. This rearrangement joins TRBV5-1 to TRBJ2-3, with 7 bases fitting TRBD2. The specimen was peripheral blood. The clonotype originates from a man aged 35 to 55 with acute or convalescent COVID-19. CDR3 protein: CASSFGGRADTQYF. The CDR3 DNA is TGCGCCAGCAGCTTCGGGGGGAGGGCAGATACGCAGTATTTT.